This paragraph reports one T cell receptor (beta chain). These data belong to a study of CD8 T cells in Susac syndrome. Random hexamers primed reverse transcription of roughly 0.45 to 1 ug RNA. By means of immunoSEQ multiplex PCR, TCR beta CDR3 spanning 54 Vbeta and 13 Jbeta underwent amplification. TCRdb redid the calling of the immunoSEQ multiplex PCR reads with MiXCR, one entry per CDR3 protein. The sample has 400,000 to 550,000 distinct CDR3 sequences; about 85% are singletons. The CDR3 runs 13 residues. Germline V CDR1 and CDR2: SNHLY, FYNNEI. Trimming cost V 9 bases and J 0 bases, with 11 bases left between them. TCR beta sequencing covered blood CD8+ and CD4+ T cells. FACS was used to enrich TEMRA cells, whereas the CD8+ and CD4+ T cells were obtained by negative isolation.

The chain couples TRBV2 to TRBJ1-1; weak D call: TRBD1 (5 bases). This clonotype was sampled from a human donor with multiple sclerosis. The sequenced sample consisted of CD8+ T cells from PBMCs. In DNA, the CDR3 is TGTGCCAGGTCGGACATCGTGAACACTGAAGCTTTCTTT. This translates into CARSDIVNTEAFF.